Described below is a single T cell receptor beta chain sequence and its context. Its cognate antigen is unknown. The source of the sample is a study of shared clonotypes between healthy human individuals. Trimming took off 5 bases at V and 0 bases at J, with 16 bases between the two ends. This CDR3 has 17 residues. CDR1 and CDR2 from the germline V gene are MGHRA and YSYEKL. Study results and limitations: Even with large depth, rarefaction showed that sorted-subset sequencing was incomplete. For naive CD4 cells, roughly 5% of clonotypes were shared across a few donors.

Assay execution proceeded at the deep level. Clones were read by immunoSEQ multiplex PCR, and TCRdb kept only the in-frame ones, dropping some. Of over a million clones in the sample, roughly 96% were seen once. The TCR was taken from a man aged 30-40 years in good health. What was sequenced was naive CD4+ T cells sorted from blood. Documented subset: CD45RA+ positively selected. The chain couples TRBV4-1 to TRBJ2-2; D is unresolved. The CDR3 bases are TGCGCCAGCAGCTCCCGGGTCGCAATAACGAACACCGGGGAGCTGTTTTTT. Its protein product is CASSSRVAITNTGELFF.